Presented here are 2 T cell receptor beta chains from one specimen sequenced in a study of T cells in Graves' hyperthyroidism and ophthalmopathy. From RNA transcripts, TCR beta CDR3 regions were amplified. TCR CDR3 regions were first amplified by RT-PCR with HTBI primers. MiXCR was run by TCRdb on the multiplex PCR reads, yielding one entry per CDR3 protein. The data hold a few hundred thousand distinct CDR3 sequences, with about 16% observed a single time. Sequences were obtained from blood. The receptors were gathered from a woman aged 25-40 years with Graves' hyperthyroidism.

V gene TRBV10-1 combines with J gene TRBJ2-2, with TRBD2 identical over 7 bases. This CDR3 has 14 residues. V shed 7 bases, J shed 0 bases, and the junction held 2 bases outside the gene matches. Germline CDR1 WNHNN, CDR2 SYGVQD (reference sequence). The CDR3 region is CASTAGANTGELFF. In nucleotides, the CDR3 is TGCGCCAGCACTGCGGGAGCGAACACCGGGGAGCTGTTTTTT.

There are a few counts of this clonotype. The gene calls are TRBV15 and TRBJ1-1; the D gene is possibly TRBD1 (5 bases). The CDR3 covers 16 residues. Germline CDR1 is LNHNV and CDR2 is YYDKDF (reference sequence). Trimming left V 0 bases short and J 5 bases short, with 16 bases between. CDR3 sequence: CATSRDRRGLRTEAFF. The CDR3 bases are TGTGCCACCAGCAGAGATCGGCGGGGCTTGAGGACTGAAGCTTTCTTT.